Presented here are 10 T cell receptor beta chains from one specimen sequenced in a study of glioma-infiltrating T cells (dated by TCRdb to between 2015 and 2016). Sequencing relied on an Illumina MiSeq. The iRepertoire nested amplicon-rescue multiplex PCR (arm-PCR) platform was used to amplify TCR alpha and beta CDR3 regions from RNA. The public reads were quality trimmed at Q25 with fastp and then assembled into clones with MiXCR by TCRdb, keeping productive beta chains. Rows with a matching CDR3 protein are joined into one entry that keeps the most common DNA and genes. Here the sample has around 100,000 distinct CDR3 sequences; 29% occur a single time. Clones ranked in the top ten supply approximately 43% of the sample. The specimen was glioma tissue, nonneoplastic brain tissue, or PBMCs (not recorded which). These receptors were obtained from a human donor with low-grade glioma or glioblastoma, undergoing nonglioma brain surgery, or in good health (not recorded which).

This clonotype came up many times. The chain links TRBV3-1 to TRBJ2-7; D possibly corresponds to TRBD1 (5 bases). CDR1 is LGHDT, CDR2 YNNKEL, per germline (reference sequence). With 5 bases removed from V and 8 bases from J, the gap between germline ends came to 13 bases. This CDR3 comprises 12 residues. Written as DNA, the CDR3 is TGTGCCAGCAGCGCCGACAGTTCCAAGCAGTACTTC. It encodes CASSADSSKQYF.

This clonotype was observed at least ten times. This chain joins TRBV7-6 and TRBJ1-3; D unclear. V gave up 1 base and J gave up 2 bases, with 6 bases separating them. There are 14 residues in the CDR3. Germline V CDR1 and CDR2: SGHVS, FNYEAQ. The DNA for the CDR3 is TGTGCCAGCAGCTTAGGCAGCCCTGGAAACACCATATATTTT. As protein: CASSLGSPGNTIYF.

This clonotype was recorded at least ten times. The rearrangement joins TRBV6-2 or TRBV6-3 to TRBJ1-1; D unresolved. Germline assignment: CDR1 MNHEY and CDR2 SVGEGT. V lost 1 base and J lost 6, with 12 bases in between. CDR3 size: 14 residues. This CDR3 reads CASSYLLPGAEAFF. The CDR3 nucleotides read TGTGCCAGCAGTTACTTACTTCCGGGAGCTGAAGCTTTCTTT.

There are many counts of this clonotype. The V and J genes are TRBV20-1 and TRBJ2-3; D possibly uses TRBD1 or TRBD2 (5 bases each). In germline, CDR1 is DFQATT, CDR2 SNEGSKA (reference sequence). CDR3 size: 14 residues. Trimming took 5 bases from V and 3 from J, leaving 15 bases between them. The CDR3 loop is CSAPMGVGTDTQYF. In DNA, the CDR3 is TGCAGTGCTCCCATGGGGGTAGGGACAGATACGCAGTATTTT.

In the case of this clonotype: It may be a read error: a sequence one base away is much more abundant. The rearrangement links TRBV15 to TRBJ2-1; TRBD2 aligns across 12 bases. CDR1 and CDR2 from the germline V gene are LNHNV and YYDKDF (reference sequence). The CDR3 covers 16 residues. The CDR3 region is CATSRGGTSGFWEQSF. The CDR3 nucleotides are TGTGCCACCAGCCGGGGAGGGACTAGCGGGTTTTGGGAGCAGTCCTTC.

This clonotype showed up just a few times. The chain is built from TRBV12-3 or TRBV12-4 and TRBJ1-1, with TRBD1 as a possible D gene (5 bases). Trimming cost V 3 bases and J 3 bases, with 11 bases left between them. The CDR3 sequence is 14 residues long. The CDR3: CASSFSGPDTEAFF. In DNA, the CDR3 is TGTGCCAGCAGTTTTTCGGGGCCAGACACTGAAGCTTTCTTT.

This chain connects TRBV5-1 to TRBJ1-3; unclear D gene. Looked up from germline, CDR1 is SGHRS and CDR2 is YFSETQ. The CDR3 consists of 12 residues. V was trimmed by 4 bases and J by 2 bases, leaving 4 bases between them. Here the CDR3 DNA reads TGCGCCAGCAGCCTCCCTGGAAACACCATATATTTT. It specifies CASSLPGNTIYF.

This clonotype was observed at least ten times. CDR3 residues: CASRDPGDNEQYF. The DNA for the CDR3 is TGTGCCAGCAGGGATCCGGGGGACAACGAGCAGTACTTC. V usage is TRBV6-1 and J usage is TRBJ2-7; the D call may be TRBD1 or TRBD2 (6 bases each). Per the germline V gene, CDR1 is MNHNS and CDR2 is SASEGT. V lost 6 bases, J lost 5 bases, and 14 bases lay in between. The CDR3 sequence is 13 residues long.

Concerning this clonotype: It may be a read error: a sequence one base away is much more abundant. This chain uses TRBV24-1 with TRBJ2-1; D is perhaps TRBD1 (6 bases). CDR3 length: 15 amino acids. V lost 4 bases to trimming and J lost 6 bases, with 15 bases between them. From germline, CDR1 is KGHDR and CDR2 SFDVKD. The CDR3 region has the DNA TGTGCCACCAGTGAAGTCCTAGACAGGTCCAATGAGCAGTTCTTC. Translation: CATSEVLDRSNEQFF.

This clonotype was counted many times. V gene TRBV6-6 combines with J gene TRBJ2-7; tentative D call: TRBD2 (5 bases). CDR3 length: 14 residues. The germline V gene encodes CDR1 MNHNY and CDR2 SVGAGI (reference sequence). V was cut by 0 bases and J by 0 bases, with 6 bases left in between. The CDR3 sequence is CASSYSGSSYEQYF. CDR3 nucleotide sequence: TGTGCCAGCAGTTACTCTGGGAGCTCCTACGAGCAGTACTTC.